The 20 T cell receptor beta chains reported below all come from one sample, sequenced in a study of blood T cell repertoires in COVID-19. Only in-frame clones appear in the TCRdb table, and some are missing; sequencing was by immunoSEQ multiplex PCR. There are 150,000 or so clones in the sample; roughly 80% occur only once, and under 9.5% lies in the top ten. Sequenced input: PBMCs or T cells enriched from blood (not recorded which). The receptors come from a man aged 45-65 years who had recovered from COVID-19.

This chain links TRBV19 with TRBJ2-5; D gene ambiguous. The CDR3 extends over 15 amino acids. Looked up from germline, CDR1 is LNHDA and CDR2 is SQIVND (reference sequence). V was clipped by 6 bases and J by 2 bases, with 16 bases between them. CDR3 residues: CASRQNWQEQETQYF. DNA of the CDR3: TGTGCCAGTAGACAAAACTGGCAGGAACAAGAGACCCAGTACTTC. Combining the CDR3 with reference TRBV19 and TRBJ2-5 gives the whole variable domain DGGITQSPKYLFRKEGQNVTLSCEQNLNHDAMYWYRQDPGQGLRLIYYSQIVNDFQKGDIAEGYSVSREKKESFPLTVTSAQKNPTAFYLCASRQNWQEQETQYFGPGTRLLVL.

The V call is TRBV28, the J call TRBJ2-3; D is perhaps TRBD2 (6 bases). The length of the CDR3 is 12 residues. Germline V lookup: CDR1 MDHEN, CDR2 SYDVKM. With 6 bases removed from V and 10 bases from J, the gap between germline ends came to 14 bases. The CDR3 bases are TGTGCCAGCAGCGAAACCCCGGGGGCGCAGTATTTT. Encoded protein: CASSETPGAQYF.

The chain couples TRBV12-3 or TRBV12-4 to TRBJ2-3; D may be TRBD1 (6 bases). This CDR3 has 13 amino acids. The germline V and J ends were trimmed by 1 base and 10 bases, with 12 bases remaining between them. The CDR3 loop is CASSLEPRQAQYF. The CDR3 DNA follows: TGTGCCAGCAGTTTAGAACCCCGACAGGCGCAGTATTTT.

A word on this clone: Other DNA sequences in the sample encode the same CDR3. The chain recombines TRBV28 with TRBJ1-1; 9 nucleotides match TRBD1. Unmatched junction bases numbered 1, after V lost 4 bases and J lost 1 base. CDR1 and CDR2 (germline): MDHEN, SYDVKM. The CDR3 is made up of 14 amino acids. This CDR3 reads CASSSGQGNTEAFF. CDR3 DNA sequence: TGTGCCAGCAGTTCGGGACAGGGGAACACTGAAGCTTTCTTT. Supplemented by reference TRBV28 and TRBJ1-1, the full variable domain reads DVKVTQSSRYLVKRTGEKVFLECVQDMDHENMFWYRQDPGLGLRLIYFSYDVKMKEKGDIPEGYSVSREKKERFSLILESASTNQTSMYLCASSSGQGNTEAFFGQGTRLTVV.

V is TRBV30 and J is TRBJ1-2; TRBD1 matches 7 bases. Looked up from germline, CDR1 is GTSNPN and CDR2 is SVGIG (reference sequence). J gave up 0 bases and V 0 bases, and 4 bases lay outside the gene matches. The CDR3 is 15 residues long. The CDR3, as DNA: TGTGCCTGGAGTGTACCGGACAGGTCTAACTATGGCTACACCTTC. Translation: CAWSVPDRSNYGYTF.

The rearrangement uses TRBV19 and TRBJ1-1; the D gene is possibly TRBD1 (5 bases). Per the germline V gene, CDR1 is LNHDA and CDR2 is SQIVND (reference sequence). There are 17 residues in the CDR3. V was pared by 7 bases and J by 1 base, with 22 bases between. The DNA of the CDR3 is TGTGCCAGTATCTCGTTCAGGGCCGTCGGGGGGAACACTGAAGCTTTCTTT. This gives the protein CASISFRAVGGNTEAFF.

The CDR3: CASSPPRGEKLFF. For the CDR3, the DNA is TGTGCCAGCAGTCCCCCACGGGGTGAAAAACTGTTTTTT. The rearrangement uses TRBV27 and TRBJ1-4; no definite D call. V dropped 5 bases and J dropped 7 bases, with 11 bases sitting between them. The V gene's germline CDR1 is MNHEY and CDR2 SMNVEV (reference sequence). There are 13 residues in the CDR3.

This chain joins TRBV5-4 and TRBJ1-1; no clear D gene. This CDR3 is 15 amino acids long. Germline CDR1 reads SGHNT; CDR2 reads YYREEE (reference sequence). The ends were cut back, 0 bases at V and 4 bases at J, with 13 bases in the middle. CDR3 DNA: TGTGCCAGCAGCTTGGCCGGACTGCCGGGCACTGAAGCTTTCTTT. This translates into CASSLAGLPGTEAFF. Full variable domain (outside the CDR3, taken from reference TRBV5-4 and TRBJ1-1): ETGVTQSPTHLIKTRGQQVTLRCSSQSGHNTVSWYQQALGQGPQFIFQYYREEENGRGNFPPRFSGLQFPNYSSELNVNALELDDSALYLCASSLAGLPGTEAFFGQGTRLTVV.

Comment on this clone: Because the CDR3's place on the DNA is in doubt, the DNA is left out and the CDR3 is given as listed by TCRdb. The chain links TRBV7-9 to TRBJ1-4; TRBD1, the table's D call, was not compared with the DNA. Germline assignment: CDR1 SEHNR and CDR2 FQNEAQ (reference sequence). The CDR3 has 16 residues if both end residues are counted. The CDR3 sequence: CASSSVQGHFGEKLFF.

V usage is TRBV7-9 and J usage is TRBJ1-2; a weak D match, TRBD1 (6 bases). There are 14 residues in the CDR3. The V end was cut by 4 bases, the J end by 4 bases, with 13 bases between. Per germline, CDR1 SEHNR and CDR2 FQNEAQ (reference sequence). CDR3 loop: CASSSRQASYGYTF. The CDR3, as DNA: TGTGCCAGCAGCTCCAGACAGGCTTCCTATGGCTACACCTTC.

This clone was seen a few times. V usage is TRBV28 and J usage is TRBJ2-2, with unresolved D. The CDR3 length is 14 residues. Germline-derived CDR1 and CDR2 are MDHEN and SYDVKM. V lost 4 bases, J lost 4 bases, and 10 bases lay in between. CDR3 nucleotide sequence: TGTGCCAGCAGTTCTGGAGTTCGCACCGGGGAGCTGTTTTTT. Translation: CASSSGVRTGELFF.

The chain links TRBV4-1 to TRBJ1-6, with TRBD1 matching 9 bases. V was pared by 1 base and J by 0 bases, with 4 bases of the junction left unmatched. Germline V lookup: CDR1 MGHRA, CDR2 YSYEKL. The CDR3 covers 18 residues. The CDR3 nucleotides read TGCGCCAGCAGCCAAGGGACAGGGGCGCGCTCCTATAATTCACCCCTCCACTTT. It codes for CASSQGTGARSYNSPLHF.

The genes are TRBV9 and TRBJ2-7; 8 bases fit TRBD2. Germline CDR1 reads SGDLS; CDR2 reads YYNGEE. The trim removed 4 bases at V and 4 bases at J, leaving 10 bases unmatched. This CDR3 has 15 amino acids. CDR3 DNA: TGTGCCAGCAGCCCCAATCCGGGACTAGATTACGAGCAGTACTTC. Its translation: CASSPNPGLDYEQYF.

The V call is TRBV6-2 or TRBV6-3, the J call TRBJ1-3; D might be TRBD1 (6 bases). V lost 6 bases and J lost 0, with 18 bases in between. The CDR3 runs to 17 residues. Germline values: CDR1 MNHEY, CDR2 SVGEGT. The CDR3 region has the DNA TGTGCCAGCAGCCCGCGCCGGGGGGCAAACTCTGGAAACACCATATATTTT. This codes for CASSPRRGANSGNTIYF.

The genes are TRBV24-1 and TRBJ1-5; 10 bases match TRBD1. CDR1 KGHDR and CDR2 SFDVKD come from the germline V gene. J was trimmed by 3 bases and V by 3 bases; bases with no gene match: 4. The CDR3 is 16 residues long. The CDR3 loop is CATSDAGTGDNQPQHF. As DNA, the CDR3 is TGTGCCACCAGTGATGCCGGGACAGGGGACAATCAGCCCCAGCATTTT.

On this clone: At one boundary the junction diverges from the germline segment, which might be a read error. The rearrangement links TRBV19 to TRBJ1-5; TRBD1 agrees at 7 bases. CDR1 is LNHDA, CDR2 SQIVND, per germline (reference sequence). The CDR3 extends over 13 amino acids. CDR3 in amino acids: CASSANRGSSADF. The CDR3 DNA sequence: TGTGCCAGTAGTGCAAACAGGGGAAGTAGCGCGGATTTT.

This chain links TRBV6-2 or TRBV6-3 with TRBJ2-7; possible D gene TRBD1, 6 bases. The germline gives CDR1 MNHEY, CDR2 SVGEGT. V was trimmed by 4 bases and J by 2 bases, leaving 18 bases between them. This CDR3 comprises 16 residues. The CDR3 nucleotides are TGTGCCAGCAGTTCCAACCCACAGGGCCTAACCTACGAGCAGTACTTC. Its translation: CASSSNPQGLTYEQYF.

This chain uses TRBV4-1 with TRBJ1-1; maybe TRBD1 (5 bases). Per the germline V gene, CDR1 is MGHRA and CDR2 is YSYEKL. V lost 1 base to trimming and J lost 5 bases, with 11 bases between them. The CDR3 extends over 14 amino acids. The chain's CDR3 is CASSQAQGRTEAFF. As DNA, the CDR3 is TGCGCCAGCAGCCAAGCGCAGGGAAGAACTGAAGCTTTCTTT.

The chain joins TRBV5-1 to TRBJ1-2; 9 bases are a match to TRBD1. This CDR3 has 14 amino acids. The V gene's germline CDR1 is SGHRS and CDR2 YFSETQ. The junction had 9 bases not matched to a gene; V was cut back by 4 bases and J by 8 bases. As DNA, the CDR3 is TGCGCCAGCAGCCCCGGACAGGGGAACCGGGGCTACACCTTC. Amino acids: CASSPGQGNRGYTF.

The chain employs TRBV14 and TRBJ1-6, with unresolved D. The CDR3 spans 13 residues. The ends were cut back, 1 base at V and 7 bases at J, with 5 bases in the middle. Per germline, CDR1 SGHDN and CDR2 FVKESK. The CDR3 DNA reads as TGTGCCAGCAGCCAAGCAGAAAATTCACCCCTCCACTTT. This codes for CASSQAENSPLHF.